What follows are 22 T cell receptor beta chains derived from one specimen sequenced in a study of T cells during gluten challenge in celiac disease. Three nested PCRs with multiplexed primers covering all TRA and TRB V genes amplified paired chains. TCRdb analysed the single-cell sequencing reads with MiXCR anew, one entry per CDR3 protein. The sample yields roughly 450 distinct CDR3 sequences, about 32% seen once. Sequenced here: gluten-specific CD4+ T cells sorted from the duodenum using tetramers, sampled at baseline or on day 14 of gluten challenge (not recorded which). Receptors were obtained from a female donor with celiac disease.

This clonotype is labeled as hyperexpanded. The chain is built from TRBV28 and TRBJ1-1, with D maybe TRBD1 (6 bases). Germline-derived CDR1 and CDR2 are MDHEN and SYDVKM. Deletions cut 10 bases from V and 10 bases from J, with 22 bases between. The CDR3 has 13 amino acids. The CDR3 bases are TGTGCCACCACAGCTCTGCAGGGGCGGTCAGCTTTCTTT. The encoded protein is CATTALQGRSAFF. Using reference TRBV28 and TRBJ1-1 for the parts outside the CDR3, the full variable domain is DVKVTQSSRYLVKRTGEKVFLECVQDMDHENMFWYRQDPGLGLRLIYFSYDVKMKEKGDIPEGYSVSREKKERFSLILESASTNQTSMYLCATTALQGRSAFFGQGTRLTVV.

Note on this clonotype: A much larger clonotype is one base distant, so this may be a read error. This sequence joins TRBV20-1 and TRBJ2-2; no reliable D call. With 3 bases removed from V and 4 bases from J, the gap between germline ends came to 12 bases. In germline, CDR1 is DFQATT, CDR2 SNEGSKA (reference sequence). This CDR3 has 14 residues. The CDR3 nucleotides are TGCAGTGCTAGTCTTGTCGTGGGCACCGGGGAGCTGTTTTTT. Its protein product is CSASLVVGTGELFF.

To note about this clonotype: At one of its ends the junction is not consistent with the germline gene, which may arise from a read error. This chain connects TRBV7-3 to TRBJ1-2; TRBD1 is a possible D gene (6 bases). Germline V gene lookup returns CDR1 SGHTA and CDR2 FQGTGA. This CDR3 region has 14 residues. CDR3 DNA sequence: TGTGCCAGCAGCTTAACGGGCGGGGGGACAACGGCCGCCTTC. Amino acids: CASSLTGGGTTAAF.

This clonotype appeared once. The chain has TRBV9 and TRBJ2-3; possibly TRBD2 for D (5 bases). CDR3 length: 19 residues. CDR1 and CDR2 from the germline V gene are SGDLS and YYNGEE. Trimming left V 0 bases short and J 3 bases short, with 23 bases between. The DNA of the CDR3 is TGTGCCAGCAGCGTAGAGGGAACGGCTAGCCAAACCTTAACAGATACGCAGTATTTT. Its protein product is CASSVEGTASQTLTDTQYF.

V and J are TRBV7-2 and TRBJ2-1, with a tentative D call TRBD1 (5 bases). Germline CDR1 is SGHTA and CDR2 is FQGNSA. V lost 4 bases to trimming and J lost 9 bases, with 13 bases between them. This CDR3 spans 13 amino acids. CDR3 protein: CASSSTGNLEQFF. The CDR3 DNA reads as TGTGCCAGCAGCTCTACAGGTAACCTTGAGCAGTTCTTC.

This clonotype was counted only a few times. The rearrangement links TRBV30 to TRBJ2-2; TRBD1 matches at 7 bases. The ends lost 2 bases at V and 3 bases at J; junction bases unmatched: 6. The CDR3 has 15 amino acids. Germline V gene lookup returns CDR1 GTSNPN and CDR2 SVGIG (reference sequence). The CDR3 sequence is CAWSQTGWDTGELFF. CDR3 DNA: TGTGCCTGGAGTCAGACAGGGTGGGACACCGGGGAGCTGTTTTTT.

This clonotype was detected only a few times. J is TRBJ2-7 and V is TRBV4-2; the match to TRBD2 covers 10 bases. V dropped 0 bases and J dropped 7; count of bases not matched to a gene: 9. Per germline, CDR1 LGHNA and CDR2 YNFKEQ. The CDR3 extends over 16 amino acids. The CDR3 DNA reads as TGTGCCAGCAGCCAAGATTTCGAGCGGGGGGGCCGGGAGCAGTACTTC. Encoded protein: CASSQDFERGGREQYF.

This sequence joins TRBV7-2 and TRBJ2-3, with TRBD2 identical over 11 bases. With V trimmed by 5 bases and J by 4 bases, 8 bases remained unmatched. Per the germline V gene, CDR1 is SGHTA and CDR2 is FQGNSA. There are 16 residues in the CDR3. CDR3 region: CASSIIAGGPPDTQYF. Here the CDR3 DNA reads TGTGCCAGCAGCATAATAGCGGGGGGGCCCCCAGATACGCAGTATTTT.

The chain links TRBV20-1 to TRBJ2-1, with TRBD2 matching 8 bases. Germline trimming cut 6 bases from V and 7 bases from J; bases unmatched to any gene: 11. The CDR3 loop spans 14 amino acids. Per germline, CDR1 DFQATT and CDR2 SNEGSKA (reference sequence). CDR3 sequence: CSASKREIQNEQFF. In DNA, the CDR3 is TGCAGTGCAAGTAAGCGGGAGATTCAGAATGAGCAGTTCTTC.

This clonotype has only a few counts. The chain couples TRBV4-3 to TRBJ2-2; 8 nucleotides line up with TRBD1. The germline CDR1 and CDR2 sequences are LGHNA and YSLEER. After removal of 3 bases from V and 3 bases from J, the junction contained 6 bases not matched to a gene. CDR3 length: 16 residues. The CDR3 is CASSQFPGQDTGELFF. The CDR3 coding sequence is TGCGCCAGCAGCCAGTTTCCGGGACAGGACACCGGGGAGCTGTTTTTT.

The chain links TRBV4-1 to TRBJ1-4; TRBD1 matches at 9 bases. The CDR3 is 15 residues long. Germline V gene sequence: CDR1 MGHRA, CDR2 YSYEKL. The ends lost 5 bases at V and 8 bases at J; junction bases unmatched: 9. The CDR3 is CASSMTGQGGEKLFF. In DNA form, the CDR3 reads TGCGCCAGCAGCATGACGGGACAGGGTGGAGAAAAACTGTTTTTT.

This clonotype was observed once. This chain links TRBV20-1 with TRBJ2-3, with unresolved D. Germline V gene sequence: CDR1 DFQATT, CDR2 SNEGSKA (reference sequence). The V end was cut by 3 bases, the J end by 6 bases, with 13 bases between. The CDR3 is made up of 13 amino acids. Here the CDR3 reads CSASYQLGDTQYF. DNA for the CDR3: TGCAGTGCTAGTTATCAACTTGGGGATACGCAGTATTTT.

V gene TRBV29-1 combines with J gene TRBJ1-5, with D hard to call. The CDR3 length is 12 residues. The germline V and J ends were trimmed by 4 bases and 5 bases, with 9 bases remaining between them. Germline V gene data show CDR1 as SQVTM and CDR2 as ANQGSEA. The CDR3 spells CSVGGFDQPQHF. CDR3 in DNA: TGCAGCGTTGGGGGTTTCGATCAGCCCCAGCATTTT.

This clonotype has more than one count but fewer than ten. This chain uses TRBV7-6 with TRBJ2-3; TRBD2 matches at 10 bases. The CDR3 loop spans 16 amino acids. Losses at the gene ends were 11 bases for V and 5 bases for J; bases not matched to a gene: 16. Germline-derived CDR1 and CDR2 are SGHVS and FNYEAQ. CDR3 sequence reads: CASSVLAGAGGDTQYF. CDR3 DNA sequence: TGTGCCTCTTCGGTTCTAGCGGGAGCTGGGGGAGATACGCAGTATTTT.

This clonotype was counted a few times. The CDR3 region is CASSQIGQGRSPLHF. Written as DNA, the CDR3 is TGTGCCAGCAGCCAAATCGGACAGGGGAGGTCACCCCTCCACTTT. The rearrangement joins TRBV28 to TRBJ1-6; 9 bases match TRBD1. This CDR3 comprises 15 residues. Germline V gene sequence: CDR1 MDHEN, CDR2 SYDVKM. V lost 6 bases, J lost 10 bases, and 10 bases stayed unmatched. Variable domain in full (rest from reference TRBV28 and TRBJ1-6): DVKVTQSSRYLVKRTGEKVFLECVQDMDHENMFWYRQDPGLGLRLIYFSYDVKMKEKGDIPEGYSVSREKKERFSLILESASTNQTSMYLCASSQIGQGRSPLHFGNGTRLTVT.

The sample holds one count of this clonotype. This chain links TRBV5-3 with TRBJ1-5, with 8 bases lining up with TRBD1. TRBV5-3 is recorded as an ORF, its role being uncertain. Germline trimming cut 4 bases from V and 2 bases from J; bases unmatched to any gene: 8. CDR3 size: 16 residues. CDR3 in amino acids: CARSRSRGQGNQPQHF. Here the CDR3 DNA reads TGTGCCAGAAGCCGATCCAGGGGGCAGGGCAATCAGCCCCAGCATTTT.

V gene TRBV27 combines with J gene TRBJ1-5; unclear D gene. V lost 4 bases to trimming and J lost 5 bases, with 24 bases between them. Per the germline V gene, CDR1 is MNHEY and CDR2 is SMNVEV (reference sequence). The CDR3 has 18 residues. CDR3 amino acids: CASSSLAGFSPGDQPQHF. The CDR3 DNA is TGTGCCAGCAGTTCCCTCGCGGGATTCAGTCCAGGTGATCAGCCCCAGCATTTT.

In DNA, the CDR3 is TGTGCCAGCAGTGCCACGGGGGTCTTGGGAGAGACCCAGTACTTC. Encoded protein: CASSATGVLGETQYF. V and J are TRBV6-1 and TRBJ2-5; weak D call: TRBD2 (6 bases). CDR1 is MNHNS and CDR2 is SASEGT in the germline V gene. Trimming took off 4 bases at V and 4 bases at J, with 16 bases between the two ends. This CDR3 has 15 residues.

V usage is TRBV19 and J usage is TRBJ2-5; a weak D match, TRBD2 (5 bases). CDR3 length: 13 residues. Per germline, CDR1 LNHDA and CDR2 SQIVND (reference sequence). V lost 8 bases, J lost 2 bases, and 12 bases lay in between. The CDR3 spells CASSIRGQETQYF. CDR3 bases: TGTGCCAGTTCCATTCGGGGACAAGAGACCCAGTACTTC.

This clonotype is classed as large. The chain combines TRBV3-1 with TRBJ2-3; 13 bases are a match to TRBD2. The junction had 6 bases not matched to a gene; V was cut back by 4 bases and J by 2 bases. CDR1 and CDR2 from the germline V gene are LGHDT and YNNKEL (reference sequence). The CDR3 consists of 17 residues. The CDR3 DNA reads as TGTGCCAGCAGCCCCTGGACTAGCGGGGGCTACACAGATACGCAGTATTTT. Amino acid sequence: CASSPWTSGGYTDTQYF.

This clonotype is hyperexpanded. V usage is TRBV7-3 and J usage is TRBJ2-3; D is ambiguous. This CDR3 is 16 amino acids long. V was shortened by 4 bases and J by 4 bases, with 18 bases between the two germline ends. Germline loops: CDR1 SGHTA, CDR2 FQGTGA. The CDR3 coding sequence is TGTGCCAGCAGCTCCGTAGGGTTTATTGAACCAGATACGCAGTATTTT. Translated, it gives CASSSVGFIEPDTQYF.

The chain employs TRBV24-1 and TRBJ2-2; D perhaps matches TRBD1 (6 bases). V lost 9 bases and J 0 bases, leaving 7 bases between the germline ends. The CDR3 is made up of 13 amino acids. The germline gives CDR1 KGHDR, CDR2 SFDVKD. DNA of the CDR3: TGTGCCACCGGGACACCGAACACCGGGGAGCTGTTTTTT. Its translation is CATGTPNTGELFF.